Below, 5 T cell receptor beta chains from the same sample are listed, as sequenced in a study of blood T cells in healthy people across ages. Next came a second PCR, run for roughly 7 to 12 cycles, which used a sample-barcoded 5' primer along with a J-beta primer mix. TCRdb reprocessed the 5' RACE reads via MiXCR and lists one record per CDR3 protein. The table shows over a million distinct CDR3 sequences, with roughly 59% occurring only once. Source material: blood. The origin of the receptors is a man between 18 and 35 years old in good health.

Written as DNA, the CDR3 is TGTGCCAGCGGCTTCAGGCGAGGAGGGTCCGGGGAGCTGTTTTTT. Translated: CASGFRRGGSGELFF. The chain recombines TRBV21-1 with TRBJ2-2; TRBD2 reflects the table's D call only, with no check against the DNA. TRBV21-1 is a pseudogene locus. The CDR3 has 15 amino acids.

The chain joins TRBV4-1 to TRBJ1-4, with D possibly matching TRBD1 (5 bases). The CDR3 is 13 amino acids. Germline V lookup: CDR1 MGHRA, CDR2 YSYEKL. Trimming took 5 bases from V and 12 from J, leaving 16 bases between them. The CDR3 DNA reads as TGCGCCAGCAGCGGACCGGGGCGTATAGAACTGTTTTTT. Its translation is CASSGPGRIELFF.

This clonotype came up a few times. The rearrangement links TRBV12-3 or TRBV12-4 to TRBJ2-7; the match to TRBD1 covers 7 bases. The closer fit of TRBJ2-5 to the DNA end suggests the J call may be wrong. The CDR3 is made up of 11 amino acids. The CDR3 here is CASRQGRTQYF. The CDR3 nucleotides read TGTGCCAGCCGACAGGGTAGGACCCAGTACTTC.

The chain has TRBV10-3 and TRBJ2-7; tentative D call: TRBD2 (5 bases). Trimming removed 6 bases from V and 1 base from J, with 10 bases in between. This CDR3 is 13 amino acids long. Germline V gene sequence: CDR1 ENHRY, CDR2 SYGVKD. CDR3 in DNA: TGTGCCATCAGCGTGGGAGATTCCTACGAGCAGTACTTC. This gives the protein CAISVGDSYEQYF.

CDR3 bases: TGTGCCAGCAGTGAAGTGAGGACCGGGGAGCTGTTTTTT. Its translation is CASSEVRTGELFF. The chain joins TRBV6-1 to TRBJ2-2, with D unclear. Trimming stripped 1 base from V and 5 bases from J, with 5 bases between. CDR1 is MNHNS, CDR2 SASEGT, per germline. The CDR3 has 13 residues.